Presented here are 31 T cell receptor beta chains from one specimen sequenced in a study of T cell responses to AZD1222 COVID-19 vaccine. Using immunoSEQ multiplex PCR, the repertoire was profiled, and TCRdb retains in-frame clones only, with some absent. The sample lists roughly 120,000 clones; roughly 90% were seen once. The material sequenced was peripheral blood, taken on day 0 of AZD1222 vaccination. Every receptor here comes from an adult in good health.

The chain employs TRBV9 and TRBJ2-3; D perhaps matches TRBD2 (5 bases). Trimming stripped 4 bases from V and 2 bases from J, with 17 bases between. The CDR3 runs 16 residues. Germline CDR1 and CDR2: SGDLS and YYNGEE. The CDR3 loop is CASSTQIGLTTDTQYF. CDR3 DNA sequence: TGTGCCAGCAGCACGCAAATTGGACTTACCACAGATACGCAGTATTTT.

The rearrangement links TRBV7-9 to TRBJ2-2, with a weak D call TRBD1 (6 bases). The germline gives CDR1 SEHNR, CDR2 FQNEAQ (reference sequence). Trimming removed 2 bases from V and 2 bases from J, with 9 bases in between. The CDR3 length is 15 residues. The CDR3 region is CASSLQGINTGELFF. CDR3 sequence (DNA): TGTGCCAGCAGCTTACAGGGGATCAACACCGGGGAGCTGTTTTTT.

The V and J genes are TRBV7-9 and TRBJ1-6; a weak D match, TRBD1 (5 bases). CDR1 is SEHNR, CDR2 FQNEAQ, per germline (reference sequence). The CDR3 loop spans 14 amino acids. V was shortened by 3 bases and J by 9 bases, with 12 bases between the two germline ends. The CDR3 protein is CASSLGEGISPLHF. CDR3 bases: TGTGCCAGCAGCTTGGGGGAAGGGATTTCACCCCTCCACTTT.

V gene TRBV7-9 combines with J gene TRBJ1-1, with TRBD1 identical over 11 bases. The V gene end was trimmed by 8 bases and the J gene end by 5 bases; junction bases not matched to a gene: 4. The CDR3 has 13 residues. Germline CDR1 and CDR2: SEHNR and FQNEAQ (reference sequence). The CDR3, as DNA: TGTGCCAGCCGCTGGGACAGGGGGACTGAAGCTTTCTTT. Protein sequence: CASRWDRGTEAFF.

This clone was seen just once. The chain has TRBV12-3 or TRBV12-4 and TRBJ2-1; D perhaps matches TRBD1 (6 bases). V was clipped by 4 bases and J by 10 bases, with 14 bases between them. The CDR3 sequence is 13 residues long. Here the CDR3 reads CASSSDKTGEQFF. The CDR3 region has the DNA TGTGCCAGCAGTTCCGATAAGACAGGCGAGCAGTTCTTC.

The rearrangement joins TRBV7-8 to TRBJ2-7, with 12 bases aligning to TRBD2. Germline loops: CDR1 SGHVS, CDR2 FQNEAQ. J lost 4 bases, V lost 4 bases, and 5 bases had no gene match. This CDR3 region has 15 residues. For the CDR3, the DNA is TGTGCCAGCAGCTCAGCTAGCGGGGGGGCTTACGAGCAGTACTTC. It is translated as CASSSASGGAYEQYF.

To note about this clone: Relative to the germline gene, one junction end is altered; a read error may explain this. This sequence joins TRBV7-7 and TRBJ2-5; TRBD2 is a possible D gene (5 bases). Germline lookup yields CDR1 SSHAT and CDR2 FNYEAQ (reference sequence). The CDR3 contains 14 residues. In DNA form, the CDR3 reads TGTGCTAGCAGCTTATCCCCGGGTGGAGGGACCCAGTACTTC. Amino acids: CASSLSPGGGTQYF.

V is TRBV10-3 and J is TRBJ2-5; a possible D gene is TRBD1 (6 bases). The germline V gene has CDR1 ENHRY and CDR2 SYGVKD. V lost 2 bases to trimming and J lost 4 bases, with 11 bases between them. The CDR3 has 14 residues. CDR3 loop: CAISEGGRAETQYF. Here the CDR3 DNA reads TGTGCCATCAGTGAGGGGGGCAGGGCAGAGACCCAGTACTTC.

The chain is built from TRBV28 and TRBJ1-4; possibly TRBD1 for D (5 bases). The CDR3 has 14 residues. The germline V and J ends were trimmed by 5 bases and 9 bases, with 16 bases remaining between them. Germline lookup yields CDR1 MDHEN and CDR2 SYDVKM. As DNA, the CDR3 is TGTGCCAGCAGTCTACCCGGGACGGCTAAAAAACTGTTTTTT. It encodes CASSLPGTAKKLFF.

The chain links TRBV21-1 to TRBJ1-2. TRBV21-1 is a pseudogene locus. The CDR3 runs to 14 residues. CDR3 nucleotides: TGTGCCAGCTTCTGGGGCGGGTTAAGGAATGGCTACACCTTC. It specifies CASFWGGLRNGYTF.

V usage is TRBV3-1 (or the pseudogene TRBV3-2) and J usage is TRBJ2-2; the D is unclear. Per germline, CDR1 LGHDT and CDR2 YNNKEL (reference sequence). Trimming removed 1 base from V and 7 bases from J, with 4 bases in between. The CDR3 runs to 12 residues. The CDR3 protein is CASSQVFGELFF. The CDR3 nucleotides are TGTGCCAGCAGCCAAGTGTTCGGGGAGCTGTTTTTT.

This chain connects TRBV4-1 to TRBJ2-3, with 14 bases fitting TRBD2. Germline V gene data show CDR1 as MGHRA and CDR2 as YSYEKL. V was pared by 1 base and J by 4 bases, with 4 bases of the junction left unmatched. The CDR3 is 17 residues long. As DNA, the CDR3 is TGCGCCAGCAGCCAAGGAGGACTAGCGGGGGGCCCAGATACGCAGTATTTT. It encodes CASSQGGLAGGPDTQYF.

The V gene is TRBV30, the J gene TRBJ2-2, with TRBD2 as a possible D gene (5 bases). V lost 4 bases to trimming and J lost 7 bases, with 19 bases between them. The CDR3 length is 15 residues. Germline V gene lookup returns CDR1 GTSNPN and CDR2 SVGIG (reference sequence). The CDR3 DNA reads as TGTGCCTGGACCCACGGGGTATCTTTGGGCGGGGAGCTGTTTTTT. Translated: CAWTHGVSLGGELFF.

The chain couples TRBV6-5 to TRBJ2-7, with a possible D match to TRBD1 (7 bases). Germline values: CDR1 MNHEY, CDR2 SVGAGI. V was pared by 10 bases and J by 5 bases, with 12 bases between. The CDR3 is made up of 11 amino acids. The CDR3 coding sequence is TGTGCCACTGCCAGGGGGGACGAGCAGTACTTC. Amino acids: CATARGDEQYF.

The V gene is TRBV10-3, the J gene TRBJ1-1; D not certain. Germline lookup yields CDR1 ENHRY and CDR2 SYGVKD. The V gene lost 6 bases and the J gene lost 3 bases, with 11 bases spanning the gap. This CDR3 region has 13 residues. The CDR3 is CAISPGGYTEAFF. The CDR3 bases are TGTGCCATCAGCCCGGGTGGTTACACTGAAGCTTTCTTT.

This clone was picked up one time. The chain uses TRBV5-1 and TRBJ1-1; maybe TRBD1 (6 bases). Trimming left V 0 bases short and J 2 bases short, with 14 bases between. The CDR3 sequence is 16 residues long. CDR1 and CDR2 from the germline V gene are SGHRS and YFSETQ. CDR3 DNA: TGCGCCAGCAGCTTGGTAGGCGCAGGGGATAACACTGAAGCTTTCTTT. This encodes CASSLVGAGDNTEAFF.

V and J are TRBV28 and TRBJ2-5, with D hard to call. Per the germline V gene, CDR1 is MDHEN and CDR2 is SYDVKM. The CDR3 consists of 14 residues. Trimming removed 4 bases from V and 2 bases from J, with 11 bases in between. This CDR3 reads CASSSLPQQETQYF. Written as DNA, the CDR3 is TGTGCCAGCAGTTCCCTTCCGCAACAAGAGACCCAGTACTTC.

This clone showed up just a few times. The V call is TRBV5-6, the J call TRBJ1-2, with 8 nucleotides matching TRBD1. The CDR3 has 12 amino acids. From germline, CDR1 is SGHDT and CDR2 YYEEEE. V was pared by 3 bases and J by 7 bases, with 2 bases of the junction left unmatched. The CDR3 bases are TGTGCCAGCAGCTCAGGGGGCTTTGGCTACACCTTC. Its translation is CASSSGGFGYTF.

Judged by abundance, this clone is medium-sized. The chain is built from TRBV24-1 and TRBJ2-3; 7 nucleotides match TRBD1. CDR3 length: 17 amino acids. V lost 0 bases and J lost 10; bases outside the gene matches: 15. Germline lookup yields CDR1 KGHDR and CDR2 SFDVKD. The CDR3, as DNA: TGTGCCACCAGTGATTTGCCCCGGGACAGACGAGGAAACGCGCAGTATTTT. It yields the protein CATSDLPRDRRGNAQYF.

This clone occurred once. The chain combines TRBV6-2 or TRBV6-3 with TRBJ2-5, with TRBD2 matching 7 bases. V trimming: 6 bases; J trimming: 5 bases; junction bases outside the gene matches: 9. From germline, CDR1 is MNHEY and CDR2 SVGEGT. This CDR3 is built from 14 residues. The CDR3 DNA reads TGTGCCAGCAGCCCGACTAGCCCTTTCGAGACCCAGTACTTC. Amino acids: CASSPTSPFETQYF.

The chain combines TRBV10-1 with TRBJ2-7; the D gene is possibly TRBD2 (6 bases). Trimming left V 5 bases short and J 7 bases short, with 15 bases between. CDR3 size: 13 residues. From germline, CDR1 is WNHNN and CDR2 SYGVQD (reference sequence). The CDR3 reads CASSMTRESEQYF. The CDR3 region has the DNA TGCGCCAGCAGTATGACCCGGGAGAGTGAGCAGTACTTC.

The chain joins TRBV10-3 to TRBJ2-1; 9 bases are a match to TRBD2. This CDR3 has 14 amino acids. CDR1 and CDR2 from the germline V gene are ENHRY and SYGVKD. V lost 6 bases, J lost 2 bases, and 2 bases stayed unmatched. CDR3 DNA sequence: TGTGCCATCAGGGGACTAGCTACCTACAATGAGCAGTTCTTC. Amino acids: CAIRGLATYNEQFF.

The chain is built from TRBV7-2 and TRBJ2-3; D gene uncertain. The V end lost 2 bases, the J end lost 1 base, and 13 bases lay between the germline ends. This CDR3 spans 16 amino acids. The germline V gene has CDR1 SGHTA and CDR2 FQGNSA. This CDR3 is CASSLLGVGGTDTQYF. The CDR3, as DNA: TGTGCCAGCAGCTTATTGGGCGTCGGAGGCACAGATACGCAGTATTTT.

The rearrangement joins TRBV2 to TRBJ1-2; D unresolved. CDR3 length: 13 amino acids. V shed 3 bases and J shed 4 bases, with 9 bases lying between them. CDR1 is SNHLY, CDR2 FYNNEI, per germline. The CDR3 here is CASSEYRSYGYTF. CDR3 DNA sequence: TGTGCCAGCAGTGAGTACCGAAGCTATGGCTACACCTTC.

This chain links TRBV3-1 (or the pseudogene TRBV3-2) with TRBJ2-3, with 9 bases fitting TRBD1. Germline CDR1 and CDR2: LGHDT and YNNKEL (reference sequence). Unmatched junction bases numbered 10, after V lost 4 bases and J lost 5 bases. The CDR3 length is 16 residues. For the CDR3, the DNA is TGTGCCAGCAGCCTACTTAGACAGGGGGATGTAGATACGCAGTATTTT. Its protein is CASSLLRQGDVDTQYF.

The J gene is TRBJ1-4, the V gene TRBV27, with 8 bases fitting TRBD1. Trimming cost V 4 bases and J 5 bases; bases outside gene matches: 6. From germline, CDR1 is MNHEY and CDR2 SMNVEV (reference sequence). The CDR3 is 15 residues long. This CDR3 reads CASSYRQGLNEKLFF. CDR3 in DNA: TGTGCCAGCAGTTACCGACAGGGGTTAAATGAAAAACTGTTTTTT.

V usage is TRBV5-1 and J usage is TRBJ2-3; 9 bases agree with TRBD2. This CDR3 is built from 16 residues. Losses at the gene ends were 4 bases for V and 2 bases for J; bases not matched to a gene: 8. Germline CDR1 and CDR2: SGHRS and YFSETQ. DNA for the CDR3: TGCGCCAGCAGCCCCCAGCGGGAGGCTCTCACAGATACGCAGTATTTT. Amino acid sequence: CASSPQREALTDTQYF.

This clone was seen only once. The J gene is TRBJ1-2, the V gene TRBV4-1; weak D call: TRBD1 (5 bases). Germline V lookup: CDR1 MGHRA, CDR2 YSYEKL. V was clipped by 2 bases and J by 2 bases, with 21 bases between them. CDR3 size: 18 residues. CDR3 nucleotides: TGCGCCAGCAGCCAACAGGTCGGGATAGGGGATAGGAACTATGGCTACACCTTC. Residues: CASSQQVGIGDRNYGYTF.

This rearrangement joins TRBV12-3 or TRBV12-4 to TRBJ1-4; D is undetermined. V was trimmed by 6 bases and J by 7 bases, leaving 6 bases between them. The CDR3 length is 11 residues. The CDR3 bases are TGTGCCAGCAGCCCGGGTGAAAAACTGTTTTTT. Its translation: CASSPGEKLFF.

This clone occurred a few times. In nucleotides, the CDR3 is TGTGCCTGGACTCGGGACAGGGCTGACGAGCAGTACTTC. Residues: CAWTRDRADEQYF. The chain is built from TRBV30 and TRBJ2-7, with 9 positions matching TRBD1. The CDR3 length is 13 residues. Germline-derived CDR1 and CDR2 are GTSNPN and SVGIG (reference sequence). J gave up 5 bases and V 4 bases, and 6 bases lay outside the gene matches.

The rearrangement links TRBV7-2 to TRBJ2-3; 10 bases align to TRBD2. Trimming cost V 3 bases and J 4 bases; bases outside gene matches: 4. The germline gives CDR1 SGHTA, CDR2 FQGNSA. The CDR3 extends over 15 amino acids. CDR3: CASSFQSGGADTQYF. CDR3 nucleotides: TGTGCCAGCAGCTTTCAGAGCGGGGGGGCAGATACGCAGTATTTT.